This section outlines one T cell receptor (beta chain) sequence together with its context. Per the germline V gene, CDR1 is LGHNT and CDR2 is FRNRAP. CDR3 size: 15 residues. Trimming at V came to 6 bases and at J to 6 bases, leaving 4 bases not matched to a gene. Sequencing used immunoSEQ multiplex PCR; TCRdb keeps in-frame clones, though not all of them. The sample has 43,000 or so clones, roughly 90% seen once. This specimen belongs to a study of T cell changes during pregnancy in multiple sclerosis. The rearrangement links TRBV12-5 to TRBJ2-1; 14 nucleotides line up with TRBD2. The clonotype originates from a female donor with multiple sclerosis, enrolled in a pregnancy study. Sequencing was done on a sample of PBMCs (not recorded whether the cells were cultured). The CDR3 reads CASGGTSGRVNEQFF. The CDR3, as DNA: TGTGCTAGTGGGGGGACTAGCGGGAGAGTCAATGAGCAGTTCTTC.